This passage covers 29 T cell receptor beta chains from one sample sequenced in a study of response to subunit inactivated influenza vaccine. TCRdb processed the RT-PCR reads anew with MiXCR; each CDR3 protein has one entry. The sample holds under 750,000 distinct CDR3 sequences, 12% seen once. The sequencing used PBMCs from blood, collected on the day of vaccination. The receptors derive from a middle-aged man who received an inactivated influenza vaccine.

This clonotype was picked up a small number of times. The chain links TRBV28 to TRBJ2-7; TRBD2 aligns across 7 bases. The CDR3 has 13 amino acids. Germline V gene data show CDR1 as MDHEN and CDR2 as SYDVKM. Trimming removed 7 bases from V and 2 bases from J; junction bases left unmatched: 5. CDR3 protein: CASTGEGTYEQYF. CDR3 in DNA: TGTGCCAGCACGGGGGAGGGAACCTACGAGCAGTACTTC.

This clonotype showed up just a few times. CDR3 in DNA: TGCAGTGCTAGAGCGACAGGGTTCTCCTACGAGCAGTACTTC. Encoded protein: CSARATGFSYEQYF. V gene TRBV20-1 combines with J gene TRBJ2-7, with 7 bases matching TRBD1. The length of the CDR3 is 14 residues. The germline CDR1 and CDR2 sequences are DFQATT and SNEGSKA (reference sequence). After removal of 1 base from V and 0 bases from J, the junction contained 3 bases not matched to a gene.

The chain recombines TRBV4-1 with TRBJ2-3; D not certain. The ends were cut back, 0 bases at V and 5 bases at J, with 12 bases in the middle. CDR1 and CDR2 (germline): MGHRA, YSYEKL. This CDR3 is 15 amino acids long. The CDR3 nucleotides are TGCGCCAGCAGCCAAGATGATACAGTTGGAGATACGCAGTATTTT. It specifies CASSQDDTVGDTQYF.

This clonotype has more than one count but fewer than ten. V usage is TRBV11-1 and J usage is TRBJ2-2; 8 bases fit TRBD1. The trim removed 2 bases at V and 6 bases at J, leaving 8 bases unmatched. Germline CDR1 reads SGHAT; CDR2 reads FQDESV (reference sequence). The CDR3 is 16 amino acids. The CDR3 region has the DNA TGTGCCAGCAGCTTATCTACCGGGACAGGTCCCGGGGAGCTGTTTTTT. It specifies CASSLSTGTGPGELFF. The full variable domain, completed using reference TRBV11-1 and TRBJ2-2, is EAEVAQSPRYKITEKSQAVAFWCDPISGHATLYWYRQILGQGPELLVQFQDESVVDDSQLPKDRFSAERLKGVDSTLKIQPAELGDSAMYLCASSLSTGTGPGELFFGEGSRLTVL.

This clonotype came up a few times. V usage is TRBV28 and J usage is TRBJ2-1; 10 bases match TRBD2. The CDR3 loop spans 16 amino acids. Trimming took 1 base from V and 5 from J; bases not matched to a gene: 5. Germline lookup yields CDR1 MDHEN and CDR2 SYDVKM. CDR3 loop: CASSLLGLAGDNEQFF. CDR3 in DNA: TGTGCCAGCAGTTTATTGGGCCTAGCGGGGGACAATGAGCAGTTCTTC.

The gene calls are TRBV10-3 and TRBJ1-6, with a weak D call TRBD1 (5 bases). Germline loops: CDR1 ENHRY, CDR2 SYGVKD. The CDR3 extends over 13 amino acids. V lost 4 bases, J lost 11 bases, and 12 bases lay in between. CDR3 in amino acids: CAISGSQGAPLHF. CDR3 bases: TGTGCCATCAGTGGGTCGCAGGGAGCACCCCTCCACTTT.

This clonotype was found a few times. The chain is built from TRBV12-3 or TRBV12-4 and TRBJ1-2, with 9 nucleotides matching TRBD1. CDR3 length equals 15 residues. Trimming at V came to 2 bases and at J to 7 bases, leaving 8 bases not matched to a gene. CDR3 loop: CASSLSPDRGGGYTF. DNA of the CDR3: TGTGCCAGCAGTTTAAGCCCGGACAGGGGAGGTGGCTACACCTTC.

This clonotype was picked up a small number of times. The rearrangement uses TRBV7-9 and TRBJ1-5; no firm D call. Trimming took 1 base from V and 1 from J, leaving 11 bases between them. From germline, CDR1 is SEHNR and CDR2 FQNEAQ (reference sequence). There are 16 residues in the CDR3. The CDR3 nucleotides read TGTGCCAGCAGCTTAGGCGTGGGAATGAGCAATCAGCCCCAGCATTTT. This gives the protein CASSLGVGMSNQPQHF.

This chain uses TRBV12-3 or TRBV12-4 with TRBJ1-3; 7 nucleotides agree with TRBD1. V lost 6 bases and J lost 0; bases outside the gene matches: 11. The CDR3 length is 17 residues. The CDR3, as DNA: TGTGCCAGCAGCTCAAGGGACAGACATTTCTCTGGAAACACCATATATTTT. Its protein product is CASSSRDRHFSGNTIYF.

This clonotype was seen more than once but under ten times. This chain connects TRBV7-6 to TRBJ2-3; TRBD2 aligns across 15 bases. This CDR3 contains 16 residues. CDR1 SGHVS and CDR2 FNYEAQ come from the germline V gene. The J segment lost 7 bases and the V segment lost 3 bases, leaving 5 bases of the junction unmatched. The chain's CDR3 is CASSFWTSGRANTQYF. DNA for the CDR3: TGTGCCAGCAGCTTTTGGACTAGCGGGAGGGCAAATACGCAGTATTTT.

The CDR3 protein is CASRAGTASVGTQYF. For the CDR3, the DNA is TGTGCCAGCAGGGCCGGGACAGCGTCCGTGGGGACCCAGTACTTC. The rearrangement links TRBV6-1 to TRBJ2-5; 7 nucleotides align to TRBD1. This CDR3 is built from 15 residues. V lost 6 bases, J lost 7 bases, and 14 bases stayed unmatched. From germline, CDR1 is MNHNS and CDR2 SASEGT.

The gene calls are TRBV5-5 and TRBJ2-3; 9 bases line up with TRBD1. The CDR3 consists of 15 residues. Germline trimming cut 2 bases from V and 4 bases from J; bases unmatched to any gene: 5. In germline, CDR1 is SGHKS, CDR2 YYEKEE (reference sequence). DNA for the CDR3: TGTGCCAGCAGCTTATCCCGGACAGGGGCAGATACGCAGTATTTT. It is translated as CASSLSRTGADTQYF.

This clonotype occurred a few times. The CDR3 protein is CASSPLQGAFGYTF. CDR3 DNA: TGTGCCAGCAGCCCCCTACAGGGGGCATTTGGCTACACCTTC. The rearrangement joins TRBV12-3 or TRBV12-4 to TRBJ1-2; 9 nucleotides match TRBD1. CDR3 length: 14 residues. V lost 6 bases, J lost 7 bases, and 9 bases stayed unmatched.

The rearrangement uses TRBV20-1 and TRBJ2-3; possible D gene TRBD1, 5 bases. Between the trimmed V and J ends, which lost 3 bases and 4 bases, there was a span of 14 bases. The CDR3 totals 14 residues. CDR1 DFQATT and CDR2 SNEGSKA come from the germline V gene (reference sequence). DNA for the CDR3: TGCAGTGCTAGGATGCCGACAGCACCAGATACGCAGTATTTT. Encoded protein: CSARMPTAPDTQYF.

V and J are TRBV6-2 or TRBV6-3 and TRBJ2-2, with 8 bases aligning to TRBD2. The CDR3 totals 14 residues. V lost 7 bases, J lost 5 bases, and 6 bases stayed unmatched. CDR1 and CDR2 from the germline V gene are MNHEY and SVGEGT. As DNA, the CDR3 is TGTGCCAGCACGACTAGCGTATCAACCGGGGAGCTGTTTTTT. This gives the protein CASTTSVSTGELFF.

The chain carries TRBV10-1 and TRBJ2-1, with TRBD1 as a possible D gene (6 bases). This CDR3 contains 15 residues. V was pared by 0 bases and J by 1 base, with 7 bases between. Looked up from germline, CDR1 is WNHNN and CDR2 is SYGVQD (reference sequence). Here the CDR3 DNA reads TGCGCCAGCAGTGAGTCCAGGGGATCCTACAATGAGCAGTTCTTC. This sequence encodes CASSESRGSYNEQFF.

The J gene is TRBJ2-7, the V gene TRBV7-2; 7 bases map to TRBD2. Unmatched junction bases numbered 12, after V lost 6 bases and J lost 4 bases. Per germline, CDR1 SGHTA and CDR2 FQGNSA. This CDR3 region has 15 residues. The CDR3 here is CASRSHLGGEYEQYF. For the CDR3, the DNA is TGTGCCAGCAGGTCCCATCTGGGAGGGGAGTACGAGCAGTACTTC. Together with reference TRBV7-2 and TRBJ2-7, the CDR3 gives the full variable domain: GAGVSQSPSNKVTEKGKDVELRCDPISGHTALYWYRQSLGQGLEFLIYFQGNSAPDKSGLPSDRFSAERTGGSVSTLTIQRTQQEDSAVYLCASRSHLGGEYEQYFGPGTRLTVT.

The chain couples TRBV5-8 to TRBJ2-1; a possible D gene is TRBD1 (6 bases). CDR3 size: 15 residues. Looked up from germline, CDR1 is SGHTS and CDR2 is YDEGEE. V was cut by 0 bases and J by 5 bases, with 12 bases left in between. DNA for the CDR3: TGTGCCAGCAGCTTGGATCCGACAGGAGACAATGAGCAGTTCTTC. It specifies CASSLDPTGDNEQFF.

This clonotype turned up a few times. The CDR3 reads CSAMAPSGRIVTGELFF. The DNA for the CDR3 is TGCAGTGCTATGGCGCCCAGCGGGAGGATAGTCACCGGGGAGCTGTTTTTT. V usage is TRBV20-1 and J usage is TRBJ2-2; 9 bases map to TRBD2. Per germline, CDR1 DFQATT and CDR2 SNEGSKA (reference sequence). The CDR3 is 17 amino acids. Trimming at V came to 4 bases and at J to 4 bases, leaving 13 bases not matched to a gene.

This clonotype was observed at least ten times. This sequence joins TRBV4-2 and TRBJ1-3; D perhaps matches TRBD1 (6 bases). The CDR3 length is 17 residues. V gave up 0 bases and J gave up 0 bases, with 12 bases separating them. Germline V gives CDR1 LGHNA, CDR2 YNFKEQ. DNA of the CDR3: TGTGCCAGCAGCCAAGAGGCGGGGGCGACCTCTGGAAACACCATATATTTT. Translating gives CASSQEAGATSGNTIYF.

This clonotype showed up just a few times. The genes are TRBV12-3 or TRBV12-4 and TRBJ2-1; perhaps TRBD1 as D (7 bases). The V end was cut by 3 bases, the J end by 6 bases, with 15 bases between. The CDR3 has 15 amino acids. CDR3 coding DNA: TGTGCCAGCAGTTTTGCAGGGGGGACTCGCAATGAGCAGTTCTTC. Encoded protein: CASSFAGGTRNEQFF.

The chain couples TRBV6-2 or TRBV6-3 to TRBJ1-5, with a tentative D call TRBD1 (6 bases). Germline CDR1 and CDR2: MNHEY and SVGEGT. V dropped 6 bases and J dropped 0 bases, with 12 bases sitting between them. The CDR3 covers 15 residues. The chain's CDR3 is CASRRTAYSNQPQHF. CDR3 DNA: TGTGCCAGCAGGCGGACAGCCTATAGCAATCAGCCCCAGCATTTT.

This clonotype was found once. A read error may be the cause here, since a much bigger clone is one base away. V gene TRBV20-1 combines with J gene TRBJ2-3, with D tentatively TRBD2 (5 bases). The V and J ends lost 8 bases and 5 bases respectively, with 14 bases between them. Germline V lookup: CDR1 DFQATT, CDR2 SNEGSKA (reference sequence). The CDR3 has 12 amino acids. The CDR3 loop reads CSLGSWQDTQYF. The CDR3 region has the DNA TGCAGTCTAGGGAGCTGGCAAGATACGCAGTATTTT.

This chain connects TRBV9 to TRBJ2-1; D uncertain. The V gene's germline CDR1 is SGDLS and CDR2 YYNGEE. The CDR3 runs to 15 residues. V gave up 0 bases and J gave up 0 bases, with 7 bases separating them. CDR3 sequence reads: CASSVDSNSYNEQFF. The CDR3 nucleotides read TGTGCCAGCAGCGTAGACTCCAACTCCTACAATGAGCAGTTCTTC.

The gene calls are TRBV5-1 and TRBJ2-5; D remains unclear. The V and J ends lost 4 bases and 1 base respectively, with 11 bases between them. Per germline, CDR1 SGHRS and CDR2 YFSETQ. CDR3 length: 14 residues. CDR3 nucleotides: TGCGCCAGCAGCCCAGAGCCGAGCCAAGAGACCCAGTACTTC. Translation gives CASSPEPSQETQYF.

This clonotype was detected a few times. V gene TRBV28 combines with J gene TRBJ1-1, with D uncertain. The CDR3 runs to 14 residues. Germline V lookup: CDR1 MDHEN, CDR2 SYDVKM. V was trimmed by 3 bases and J by 4 bases, leaving 12 bases between them. DNA of the CDR3: TGTGCCAGCAGTTTGAAGGGCGGGGTCACTGAAGCTTTCTTT. Protein sequence: CASSLKGGVTEAFF.

The V call is TRBV29-1, the J call TRBJ2-5; 16 bases map to TRBD2. Germline trimming cut 7 bases from V and 3 bases from J; bases unmatched to any gene: 5. The CDR3 has 15 residues. Germline V gene data show CDR1 as SQVTM and CDR2 as ANQGSEA. CDR3 residues: CSAEGTSGGEETQYF. Here the CDR3 DNA reads TGCAGCGCAGAAGGGACTAGCGGGGGGGAAGAGACCCAGTACTTC.

V is TRBV21-1 and J is TRBJ1-6; no DNA check was done on the table's D call, TRBD1. TRBV21-1 represents a pseudogene. The length of the CDR3 is 16 residues. CDR3 protein: CASSTWTGGTDSPLHF. The CDR3 DNA sequence: TGTGCCAGCAGCACTTGGACAGGGGGAACAGATTCACCCCTCCACTTT.

The V gene is TRBV5-1, the J gene TRBJ2-2, with 10 bases matching TRBD2. Trimming removed 4 bases from V and 3 bases from J; junction bases left unmatched: 12. Germline V CDR1 and CDR2: SGHRS, YFSETQ. The CDR3 length is 18 residues. Here the CDR3 reads CASSPRSSGSSYTGELFF. The CDR3 DNA reads as TGCGCCAGCAGCCCGAGATCTAGCGGGAGCTCGTACACCGGGGAGCTGTTTTTT.